This record covers a single T cell receptor (beta chain). There is no known antigen for this receptor. No base-level quality is on record; no much larger clone is a single base apart. Ends trimmed: V by 0 bases, J by 7 bases; bases unmatched to a gene: 3. CDR1 KGHSH and CDR2 LQKENI were looked up in the germline V gene. The CDR3 sequence holds 15 residues, the cysteine and phenylalanine included. Only CDR3 DNA remains: 45 bases, in frame from the first base. The sample belongs to a study of cytomegalovirus exposure and HLA in healthy donors listed by TCRdb under 2017. General notes on the study: According to a later analysis, one platform produced both the 110 or so validation repertoires and the 620 or so repertoires of the first cohort. The study was designed to test whether signatures of past pathogen exposure could be identified by cataloging public T cell receptors. High-throughput TCR immunosequencing, statistical association of individual TCRs with disease status, and machine learning were combined to predict cytomegalovirus infection status. Besides the first cohort of 500 to 700 subjects, a separate validation cohort made up of 120 different subjects was used.

Preparation of the library involved the immunoSEQ multiplex PCR assay. In the paper's pipeline: A statistical classification framework was built for diagnosing cytomegalovirus status from the catalog of TCR beta chain sequences. TCRdb took over this immuneACCESS table, retaining in-frame rearrangements with V and J assigned. Such tables are incomplete; in checked studies, under half of the missing clones stem from an unresolved V gene, and the remainder is unexplained. That table is the source of V, J and clone size, and D and trimming were worked out from the DNA. For this sample the table gives tens of thousands of clones, of which about 96% were detected only once. The ten most abundant clones make up approximately 2.5% of the sample. Findings and caveats that apply to the study as a whole: Subsequent analysis determined that TCRs grouped into clusters in the first cohort also showed a tendency toward co-occurrence across the roughly 130 validation repertoires, and 85% to 95% of cluster scores exceeded 0. Three of the identified cytomegalovirus-associated TCR beta chains were confirmed in vitro to be specific for cytomegalovirus antigens. The study gave a list of 150 to 200 TCR beta chains associated with cytomegalovirus. It was suggested by the authors that the approach could potentially be generalized to other disease states and immunological phenotypes. While some public TCRs were present in many individuals, most TCR sequences turned up only very rarely across donors. All 120 or so repertoires were used to score co-occurrence in the validation cohort in a later analysis, because that analysis had no HLA typing for the cohort. Cytomegalovirus status was reported to be diagnosed by the classifier with high specificity and sensitivity in both the original and validation cohorts.

The donors were included in the validation cohort of 100 to 150 subjects, a group kept apart from the approximately 650-subject first cohort. Rearrangement joined TRBV18 to TRBJ1-4; TRBD1 aligns with 9 central bases. The sample comprised PBMCs. The clonotype was recovered from a man in his late teens or twenties in good health and CMV-seronegative. The CDR3 is CASSPPSTGGEKLFF. The nucleotide sequence reads as follows: TGTGCCAGCTCACCACCGTCGACAGGGGGTGAAAAACTGTTTTTT.